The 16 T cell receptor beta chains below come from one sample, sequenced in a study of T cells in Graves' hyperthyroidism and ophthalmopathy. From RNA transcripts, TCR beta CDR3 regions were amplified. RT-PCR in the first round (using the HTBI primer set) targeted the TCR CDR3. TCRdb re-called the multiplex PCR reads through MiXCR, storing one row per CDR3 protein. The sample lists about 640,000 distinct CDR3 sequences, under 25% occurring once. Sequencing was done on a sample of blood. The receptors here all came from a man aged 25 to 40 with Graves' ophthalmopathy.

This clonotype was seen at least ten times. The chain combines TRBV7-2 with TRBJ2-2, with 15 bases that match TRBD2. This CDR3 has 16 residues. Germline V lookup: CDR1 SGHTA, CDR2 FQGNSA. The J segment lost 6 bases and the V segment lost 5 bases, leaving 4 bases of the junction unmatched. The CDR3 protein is CASSGGLAGGPGELFF. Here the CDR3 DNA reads TGTGCCAGCAGCGGAGGACTAGCGGGAGGGCCCGGGGAGCTGTTTTTT. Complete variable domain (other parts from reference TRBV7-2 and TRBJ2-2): GAGVSQSPSNKVTEKGKDVELRCDPISGHTALYWYRQSLGQGLEFLIYFQGNSAPDKSGLPSDRFSAERTGGSVSTLTIQRTQQEDSAVYLCASSGGLAGGPGELFFGEGSRLTVL.

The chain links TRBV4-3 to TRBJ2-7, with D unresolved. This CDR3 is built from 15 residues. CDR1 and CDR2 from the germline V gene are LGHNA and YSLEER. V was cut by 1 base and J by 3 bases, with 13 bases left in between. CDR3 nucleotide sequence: TGCGCCAGCAGCCAAGTTTTAACTGCGAGCTACGAGCAGTACTTC. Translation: CASSQVLTASYEQYF.

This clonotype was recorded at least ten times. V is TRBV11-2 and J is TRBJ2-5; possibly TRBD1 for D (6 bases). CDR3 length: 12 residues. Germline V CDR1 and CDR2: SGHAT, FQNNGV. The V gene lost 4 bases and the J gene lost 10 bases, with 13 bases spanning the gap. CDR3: CASSSIHRDQYF. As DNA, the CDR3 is TGTGCCAGCAGCTCAATCCACAGGGACCAGTACTTC.

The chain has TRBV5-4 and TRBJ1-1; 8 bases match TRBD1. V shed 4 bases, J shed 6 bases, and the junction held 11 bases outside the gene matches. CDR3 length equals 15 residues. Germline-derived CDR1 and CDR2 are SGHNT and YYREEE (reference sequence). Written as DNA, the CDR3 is TGTGCCAGCAGCCGCCGACAGGGGAAAGACCCTGAAGCTTTCTTT. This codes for CASSRRQGKDPEAFF.

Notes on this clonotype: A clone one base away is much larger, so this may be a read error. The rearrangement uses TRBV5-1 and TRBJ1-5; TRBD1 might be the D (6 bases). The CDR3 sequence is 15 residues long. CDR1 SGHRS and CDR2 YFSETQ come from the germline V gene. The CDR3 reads CTSSLTGDSNQPQHF. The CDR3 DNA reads TGCACCAGCAGCTTGACAGGAGATAGCAATCAGCCCCAGCATTTT.

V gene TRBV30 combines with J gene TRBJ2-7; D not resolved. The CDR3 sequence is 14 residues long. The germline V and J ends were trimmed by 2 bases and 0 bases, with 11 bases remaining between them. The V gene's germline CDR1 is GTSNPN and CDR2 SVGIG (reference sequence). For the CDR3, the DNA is TGTGCCTGGAGTCTTGGCACCCACTCCTACGAGCAGTACTTC. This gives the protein CAWSLGTHSYEQYF.

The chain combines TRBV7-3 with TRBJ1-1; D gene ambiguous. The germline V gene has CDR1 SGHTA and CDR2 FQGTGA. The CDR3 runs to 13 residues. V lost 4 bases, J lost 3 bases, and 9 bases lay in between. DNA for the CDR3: TGTGCCAGCAGCTCGAAACCTGACACTGAAGCTTTCTTT. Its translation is CASSSKPDTEAFF.

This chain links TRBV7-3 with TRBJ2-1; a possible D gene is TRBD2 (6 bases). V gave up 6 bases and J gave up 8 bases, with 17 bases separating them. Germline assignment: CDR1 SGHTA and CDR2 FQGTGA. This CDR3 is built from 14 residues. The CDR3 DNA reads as TGTGCCAGCAGACCCAACCTGGGGGAGGATGAGCAGTTCTTC. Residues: CASRPNLGEDEQFF.

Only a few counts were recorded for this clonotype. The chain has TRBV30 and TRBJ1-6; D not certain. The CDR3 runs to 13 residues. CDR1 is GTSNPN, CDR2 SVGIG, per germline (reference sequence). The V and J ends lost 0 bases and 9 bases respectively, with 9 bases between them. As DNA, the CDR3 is TGTGCCTGGAGTGTCGTGGTAACTTCACCCCTCCACTTT. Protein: CAWSVVVTSPLHF. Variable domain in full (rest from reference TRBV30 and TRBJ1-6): SQTIHQWPATLVQPVGSPLSLECTVEGTSNPNLYWYRQAAGRGLQLLFYSVGIGQISSEVPQNLSASRPQDRQFILSSKKLLLSDSGFYLCAWSVVVTSPLHFGNGTRLTVT.

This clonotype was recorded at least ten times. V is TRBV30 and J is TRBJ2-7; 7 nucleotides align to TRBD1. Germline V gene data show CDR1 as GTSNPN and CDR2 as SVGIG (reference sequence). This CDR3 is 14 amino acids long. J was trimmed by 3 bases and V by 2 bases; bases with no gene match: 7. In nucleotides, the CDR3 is TGTGCCTGGAGTCCCTCGACAGGGAGCTACGAGCAGTACTTC. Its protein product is CAWSPSTGSYEQYF.

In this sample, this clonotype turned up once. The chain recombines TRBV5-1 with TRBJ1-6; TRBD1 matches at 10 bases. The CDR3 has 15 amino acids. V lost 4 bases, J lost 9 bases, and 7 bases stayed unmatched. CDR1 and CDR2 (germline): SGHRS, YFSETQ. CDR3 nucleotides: TGCGCCAGCAGCCGAACGACAGGGGGCGGTTCACCCCTCCACTTT. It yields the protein CASSRTTGGGSPLHF.

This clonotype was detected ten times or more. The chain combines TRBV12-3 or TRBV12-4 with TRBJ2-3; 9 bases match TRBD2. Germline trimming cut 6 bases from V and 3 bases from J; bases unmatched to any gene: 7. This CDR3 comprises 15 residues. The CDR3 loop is CASSPAGGTTDTQYF. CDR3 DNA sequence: TGTGCCAGCAGCCCGGCGGGGGGGACTACAGATACGCAGTATTTT.

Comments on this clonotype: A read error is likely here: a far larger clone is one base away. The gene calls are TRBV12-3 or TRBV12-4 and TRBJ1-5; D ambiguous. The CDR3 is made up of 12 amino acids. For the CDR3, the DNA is TGTGCCAGCAGTTTAGTCGGTCAGTCCCAGCATTTT. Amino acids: CASSLVGQSQHF.

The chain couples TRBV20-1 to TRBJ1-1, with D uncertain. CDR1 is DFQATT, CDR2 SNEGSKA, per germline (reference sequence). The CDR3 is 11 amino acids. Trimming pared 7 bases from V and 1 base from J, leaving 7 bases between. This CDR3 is CSVTANTEAFF. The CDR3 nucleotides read TGCAGTGTGACCGCGAACACTGAAGCTTTCTTT.

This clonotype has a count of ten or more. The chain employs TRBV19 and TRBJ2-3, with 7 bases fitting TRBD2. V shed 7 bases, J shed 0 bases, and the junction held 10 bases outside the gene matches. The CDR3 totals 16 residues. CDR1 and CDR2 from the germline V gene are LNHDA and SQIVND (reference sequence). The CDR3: CASTPMVAGSTDTQYF. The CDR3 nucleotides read TGTGCCAGTACCCCCATGGTAGCGGGTAGCACAGATACGCAGTATTTT.

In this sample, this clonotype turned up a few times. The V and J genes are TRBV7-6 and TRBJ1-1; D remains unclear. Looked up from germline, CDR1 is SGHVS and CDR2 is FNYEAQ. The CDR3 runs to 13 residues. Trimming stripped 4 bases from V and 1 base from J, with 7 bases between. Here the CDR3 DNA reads TGTGCCAGCAGCTATTCGGCGAACACTGAAGCTTTCTTT. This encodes CASSYSANTEAFF.